This TCR beta chain was found in a study of shared clonotypes between healthy human individuals. Study information: Donors were a couple of women and three men aged 18 to 49. Overall study results and limits: An anticipated effect of sequencing depth on clonotype sharing among donors was recognized.

Unsorted samples, those not sorted, used some 90 million PBMCs for genomic DNA. Germline values: CDR1 SNHLY, CDR2 FYNNEI. The CDR3 runs to 17 residues. The V gene end was trimmed by 3 bases and the J gene end by 2 bases; junction bases not matched to a gene: 9. The repertoire was sequenced with immunoSEQ multiplex PCR; TCRdb's copy has only in-frame clones and lacks some. The sample shows roughly 490,000 clones, 79% of them seen only once. About this clone: What it recognizes is unknown.

The chain couples TRBV2 to TRBJ1-5, with 8 bases matching TRBD1. Sequences were obtained from PBMCs. The sequence was collected from a woman aged 40 to 50 in good health. Some clones in this sample may be carry-over from other donors' samples. The CDR3 DNA sequence: TGTGCCAGCAGTGAGTTGTCAGGGGGCGACGGCAATCAGCCCCAGCATTTT. Residues: CASSELSGGDGNQPQHF. The variable domain in full, with the rest retrieved from reference TRBV2 and TRBJ1-5, is EPEVTQTPSHQVTQMGQEVILRCVPISNHLYFYWYRQILGQKVEFLVSFYNNEISEKSEIFDDQFSVERPDGSNFTLKIRSTKLEDSAMYFCASSELSGGDGNQPQHFGDGTRLSIL.